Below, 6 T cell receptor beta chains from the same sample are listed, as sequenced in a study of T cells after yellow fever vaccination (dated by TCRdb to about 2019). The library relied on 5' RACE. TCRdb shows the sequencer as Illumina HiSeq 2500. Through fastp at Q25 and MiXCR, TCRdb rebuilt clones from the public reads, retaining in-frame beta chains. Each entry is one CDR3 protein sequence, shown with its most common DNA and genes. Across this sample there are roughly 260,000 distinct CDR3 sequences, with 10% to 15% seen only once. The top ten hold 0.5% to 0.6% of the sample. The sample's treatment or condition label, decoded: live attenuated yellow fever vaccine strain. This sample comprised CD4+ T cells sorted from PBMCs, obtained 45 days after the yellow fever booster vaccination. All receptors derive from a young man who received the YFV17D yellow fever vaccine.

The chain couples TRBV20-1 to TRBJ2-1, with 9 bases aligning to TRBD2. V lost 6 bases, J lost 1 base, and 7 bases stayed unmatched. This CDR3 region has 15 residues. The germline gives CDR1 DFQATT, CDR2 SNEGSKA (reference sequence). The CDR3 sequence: CSAGSGSTSYNEQFF. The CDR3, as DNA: TGCAGTGCAGGTAGCGGGAGCACGTCCTACAATGAGCAGTTCTTC.

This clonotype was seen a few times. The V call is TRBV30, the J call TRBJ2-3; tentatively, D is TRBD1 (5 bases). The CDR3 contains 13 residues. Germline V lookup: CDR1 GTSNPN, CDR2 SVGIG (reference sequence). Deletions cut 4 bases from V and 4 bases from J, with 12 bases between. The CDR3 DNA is TGTGCCTGGAACTCAGGGTTATCAGATACGCAGTATTTT. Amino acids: CAWNSGLSDTQYF.

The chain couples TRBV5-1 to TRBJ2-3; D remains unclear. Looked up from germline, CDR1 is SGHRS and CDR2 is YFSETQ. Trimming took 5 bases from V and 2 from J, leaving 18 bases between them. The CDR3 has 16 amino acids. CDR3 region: CASSGYGSTVTDTQYF. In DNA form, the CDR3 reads TGCGCCAGCAGTGGATATGGATCCACCGTCACAGATACGCAGTATTTT.

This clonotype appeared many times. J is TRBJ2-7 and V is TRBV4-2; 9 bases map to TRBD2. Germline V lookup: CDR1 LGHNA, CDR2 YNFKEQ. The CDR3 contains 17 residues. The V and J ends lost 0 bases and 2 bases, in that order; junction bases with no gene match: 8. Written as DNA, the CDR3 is TGTGCCAGCAGCCAAGATCACAGCGGGAGGTCCCCCTACGAGCAGTACTTC. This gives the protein CASSQDHSGRSPYEQYF.

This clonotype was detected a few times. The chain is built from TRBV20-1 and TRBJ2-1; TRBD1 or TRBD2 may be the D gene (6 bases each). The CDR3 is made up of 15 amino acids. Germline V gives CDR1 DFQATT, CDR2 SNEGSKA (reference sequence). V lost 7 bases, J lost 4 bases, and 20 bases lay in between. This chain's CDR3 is CSDRGGTGPYNEQFF. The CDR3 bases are TGCAGTGACCGAGGGGGGACTGGCCCATACAATGAGCAGTTCTTC.

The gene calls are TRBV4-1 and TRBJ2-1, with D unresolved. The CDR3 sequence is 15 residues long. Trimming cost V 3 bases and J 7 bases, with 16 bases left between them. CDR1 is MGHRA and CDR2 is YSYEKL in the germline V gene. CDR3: CASSHVGLPPNEQFF. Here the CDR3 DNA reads TGCGCCAGCAGCCATGTGGGCCTACCCCCAAATGAGCAGTTCTTC.